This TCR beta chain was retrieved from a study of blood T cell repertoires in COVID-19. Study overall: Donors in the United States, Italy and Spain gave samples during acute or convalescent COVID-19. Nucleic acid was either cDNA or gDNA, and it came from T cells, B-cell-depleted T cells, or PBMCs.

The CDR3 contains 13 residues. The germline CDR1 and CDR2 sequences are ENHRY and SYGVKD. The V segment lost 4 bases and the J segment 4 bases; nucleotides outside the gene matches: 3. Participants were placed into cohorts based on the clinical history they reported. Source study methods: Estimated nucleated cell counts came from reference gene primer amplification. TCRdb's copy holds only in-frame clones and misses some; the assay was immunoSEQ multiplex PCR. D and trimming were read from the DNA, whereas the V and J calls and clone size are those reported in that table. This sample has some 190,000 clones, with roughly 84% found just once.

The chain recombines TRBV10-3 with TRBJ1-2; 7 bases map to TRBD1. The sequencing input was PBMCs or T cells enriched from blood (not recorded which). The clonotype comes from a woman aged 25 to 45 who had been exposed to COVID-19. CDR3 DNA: TGTGCCATCAGTGGGGACAGAACCTATGGCTACACCTTC. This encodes CAISGDRTYGYTF.